The TCR beta chain described here comes from a study of T cells in Graves' hyperthyroidism and ophthalmopathy. RNA transcripts gave rise to amplified TCR beta CDR3 regions. The study used the HTBI primer set for a first-round RT-PCR of the TCR CDR3. MiXCR was run by TCRdb on the multiplex PCR reads, yielding one entry per CDR3 protein. Of about 840,000 distinct CDR3 sequences listed, around 39% are singletons. Many counts were recorded for this clonotype. CDR1 LNHNV and CDR2 YYDKDF come from the germline V gene (reference sequence). The CDR3 runs to 16 residues. V lost 0 bases, J lost 8 bases, and 19 bases lay in between.

This chain joins TRBV15 and TRBJ1-2; D not resolved. The clonotype was recovered from a man aged 18 to 29 with Graves' hyperthyroidism. Specimen: blood. The CDR3, as DNA: TGTGCCACCAGCAGAGATAGGAACACCCTAGCTTACGGCTACACCTTC. The encoded protein is CATSRDRNTLAYGYTF.